This TCR beta chain was sequenced for a study of monozygotic twins with inflammatory bowel disease. Researchers generated cDNA in eight separate reactions per sample. TCRdb re-analyzed the 5' RACE reads; it lists each CDR3 protein once, without DNA. The sample includes over 350,000 distinct CDR3 sequences. Study results and limitations: Sharing of clonotypes with others was lower in IBD patients than in healthy twins, and this was especially so with disease activity. Healthy co-twins showed greater TCRbeta diversity (inverse Simpson) than IBD patients.

Collection yielded 2 to 3 ml of blood per donor. Comments on this clonotype: Antigen specificity is unknown.

The TCR was taken from a human donor with ulcerative colitis or Crohn's disease, or a healthy co-twin of an affected twin (not recorded which). Sequencing input: blood.

The CDR3 here is CATPGLVTGELFF. The genes are TRBV19 and TRBJ2-2; TCRdb indicates TRBD2, and absent DNA this call remains unverified. The CDR3 has 13 residues. Germline V lookup: CDR1 LNHDA, CDR2 SQIVND (reference sequence).